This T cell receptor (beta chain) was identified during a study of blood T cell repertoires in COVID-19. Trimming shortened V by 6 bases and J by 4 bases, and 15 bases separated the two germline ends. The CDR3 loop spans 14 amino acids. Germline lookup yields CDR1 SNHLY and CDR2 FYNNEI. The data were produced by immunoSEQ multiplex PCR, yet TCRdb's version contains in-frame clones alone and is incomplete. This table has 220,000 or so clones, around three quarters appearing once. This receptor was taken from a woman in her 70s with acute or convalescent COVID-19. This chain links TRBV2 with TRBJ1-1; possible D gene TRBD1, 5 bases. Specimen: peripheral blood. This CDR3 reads CASRKQELGTEAFF. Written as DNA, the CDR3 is TGTGCCAGCAGAAAACAGGAGTTGGGCACTGAAGCTTTCTTT.